This TCR beta chain is drawn from a study of CD8 T cells in ankylosing spondylitis. General observations from the study: There were earlier reports of some motif variants in reactive arthritis synovial fluid and blood. Significantly higher representation of disease-linked clones was reported for matched ankylosing spondylitis synovial fluid.

Per germline, CDR1 MNHEY and CDR2 SMNVEV (reference sequence). This CDR3 comprises 13 residues. V lost 3 bases and J lost 2, with 7 bases in between. This clonotype was observed at least ten times. The target antigen is unknown. Researchers built TCR beta libraries using quantitative 5'-RACE with molecular barcodes. From the 5' RACE reads, TCRdb called clonotypes with MiXCR, one entry per CDR3 protein. The sample contains 150,000 to 200,000 distinct CDR3 sequences, around a sixth of which appear only once. This chain links TRBV27 with TRBJ1-1; D not resolved. Sequencing was performed on blood, either unsorted or a sorted T cell fraction (not recorded which). The receptor's source is a male donor aged 10 to 35 with ankylosing spondylitis or in good health (not recorded which). CDR3 region: CASSLSRNTEAFF. CDR3 coding DNA: TGTGCCAGCAGTTTGAGCAGAAACACTGAAGCTTTCTTT.